This TCR beta chain was sequenced during a study of T cell responses to AZD1222 COVID-19 vaccine. Only in-frame clones appear in the TCRdb table, and some are missing; sequencing was by immunoSEQ multiplex PCR. The sample has more than 100,000 clones, around 86% seen once; the top ten hold roughly 1.3%. The germline V gene encodes CDR1 LGHDT and CDR2 YNNKEL (reference sequence). This CDR3 region has 19 residues. V was trimmed by 1 base and J by 2 bases, leaving 21 bases between them. This TCR derives from an adult in good health. The gene calls are TRBV3-1 (or the pseudogene TRBV3-2) and TRBJ2-1, with D possibly TRBD2 on 6 matching bases. Source: peripheral blood, taken on day 0 of AZD1222 vaccination. The CDR3 here is CASSQASVWRGSPYNEQFF. Here the CDR3 DNA reads TGTGCCAGCAGCCAAGCCTCAGTATGGCGGGGAAGCCCCTACAATGAGCAGTTCTTC.